This is a list of T cell receptor beta chains from one sample in a study of cytomegalovirus exposure and HLA in healthy donors. Libraries were prepared by immunoSEQ multiplex PCR; TCRdb keeps only in-frame clonotypes and omits some of them. The sample lists 75,000 to 100,000 clones; 55% to 80% were seen once. The sequencing input was PBMCs. Receptor source: a man between 40 and 49 years old in good health and CMV-seronegative. Each CDR3 is given without its conserved first and last residue.

V,CDR3
TRBV5-4,ASSPGTPSYGYT
TRBV19,ASIRSGRGNEKLF
TRBV5-1,ASSLKDRDNEQF
TRBV4-2,ASSQPPTGGTGELF
TRBV6-5,ASRLGTNQPQH
TRBV7-9,ASSFETGALGIQY
TRBV14,ASSLYGAGELF
TRBV6-5,ASGQPATNEKLF
TRBV4-2,ASSRSSAGGLNTGELF
TRBV28,ASSPGLAYQETQY
TRBV6-1,ASRAAGTFGTQY
TRBV28,ASSLAGTSGQGTDTQY
TRBV5-5,ASSFQQGSFTEAF
TRBV10-3,AISRDTEETQY
TRBV5-1,ASSPLGREVTNEKLF
TRBV7-2,ASSLRTGLNEKLF
TRBV7-2,ASSLVTGYGYT
TRBV4-1,ASSQGPGQMSYEQY
TRBV7-2,ASSPVFDTEAF
TRBV4-1,ASSQDQSSGGYNEQF
TRBV10-3,ATTRDRERNEQF
TRBV5-1,ASAPGIQETQY
TRBV25-1,ASSSLAENTDTQY
TRBV5-6,ASSLGTGIGYT
TRBV15,ATSYRSMNTEAF
TRBV7-3,ASSRLGGGSTGELF